This T cell receptor beta chain appears in the sequencing data of a study of blood T cell repertoires in COVID-19. Study-level background: Acute and convalescent COVID-19 samples came from the United States, Italy and Spain. T cells, B-cell-depleted T cells, or PBMCs supplied cDNA or gDNA.

Study processing details: Cell counts per sample came from amplifying reference gene primers. Assay: immunoSEQ multiplex PCR; the TCRdb copy retains only in-frame clones and omits some. The D gene and trimming were derived from the DNA, and the V and J assignments and clone size from that table. Of about 52,000 clones listed, 80% to 95% are singletons. The sample comprised peripheral blood. This receptor was obtained from a man aged 45-60 years with active COVID-19.

DNA for the CDR3: TGTGCCAGCAGCTTGTACCGGACAGGGGCGTACTATGGCTACACCTTC. Residues: CASSLYRTGAYYGYTF. V usage is TRBV5-8 and J usage is TRBJ1-2; TRBD1 agrees at 9 bases. In germline, CDR1 is SGHTS, CDR2 YDEGEE. The CDR3 contains 16 residues. V shed 1 base, J shed 3 bases, and the junction held 7 bases outside the gene matches.